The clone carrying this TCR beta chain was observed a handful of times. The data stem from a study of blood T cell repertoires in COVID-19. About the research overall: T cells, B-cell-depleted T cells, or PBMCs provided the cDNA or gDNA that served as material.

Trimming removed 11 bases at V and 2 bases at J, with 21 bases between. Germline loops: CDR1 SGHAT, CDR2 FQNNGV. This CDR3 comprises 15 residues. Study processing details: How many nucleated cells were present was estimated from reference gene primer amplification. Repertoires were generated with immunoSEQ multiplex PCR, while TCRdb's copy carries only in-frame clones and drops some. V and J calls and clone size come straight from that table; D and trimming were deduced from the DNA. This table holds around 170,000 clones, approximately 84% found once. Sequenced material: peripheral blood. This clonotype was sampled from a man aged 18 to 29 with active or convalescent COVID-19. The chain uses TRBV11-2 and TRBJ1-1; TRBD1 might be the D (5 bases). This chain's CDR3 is CASRVWVGANTEAFF. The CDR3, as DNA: TGTGCCTCCAGGGTTTGGGTTGGGGCCAACACTGAAGCTTTCTTT.